Shown below are 31 T cell receptor beta chains from a single sample sequenced in a study of technical replicates of blood from a few donors. Here immunoSEQ multiplex PCR was the method, and the copy in TCRdb shows in-frame clones only, minus some. Of more than 65,000 clones detected, approximately 96% appear once; the ten largest clones hold roughly 0.2%. The sequencing sample was made of T cells isolated from PBMCs. Receptors originate from a human donor in good health.

The genes are TRBV13 and TRBJ2-5, with 12 positions matching TRBD2. In germline, CDR1 is PRHDT, CDR2 FYEKMQ (reference sequence). This CDR3 has 17 residues. J gave up 5 bases and V 0 bases, and 7 bases lay outside the gene matches. The CDR3 DNA reads TGTGCCAGCAGCTTAGGTAGGACTAGCGGGATCAGGGAGACCCAGTACTTC. Encoded protein: CASSLGRTSGIRETQYF.

The genes are TRBV23-1 and TRBJ1-1, with 9 bases that match TRBD1. TRBV23-1 is given ORF status, its function remaining uncertain. V lost 0 bases to trimming and J lost 11 bases; unmatched junction nucleotides: 7. CDR3 size: 14 residues. In nucleotides, the CDR3 is TGCGCCAGCAGTCAATCCATCAAGGGACAGGGCGCTTTCTTT. Amino acid sequence: CASSQSIKGQGAFF.

The rearrangement links TRBV6-1 to TRBJ1-1, with TRBD1 matching over 7 bases. Trimming removed 5 bases from V and 5 bases from J; junction bases left unmatched: 5. This CDR3 contains 13 residues. CDR1 is MNHNS, CDR2 SASEGT, per germline. The CDR3 bases are TGTGCCAGCAGTAAACAGGGGTCTACTGAAGCTTTCTTT. The encoded protein is CASSKQGSTEAFF.

The chain uses TRBV5-1 and TRBJ2-7; no clear D. The CDR3 is made up of 12 amino acids. Germline V CDR1 and CDR2: SGHRS, YFSETQ. With 5 bases removed from V and 2 bases from J, the gap between germline ends came to 8 bases. The DNA for the CDR3 is TGCGCCAGCAGAACGGGTCCCTACGAGCAGTACTTC. The encoded protein is CASRTGPYEQYF.

The chain carries TRBV28 and TRBJ2-7, with a weak D call TRBD1 (6 bases). Trimming took 3 bases from V and 3 from J, leaving 9 bases between them. The CDR3 has 13 residues. The germline V gene encodes CDR1 MDHEN and CDR2 SYDVKM. The CDR3 region has the DNA TGTGCCAGCAGTTTGGGACATTTCTACGAGCAGTACTTC. Its translation: CASSLGHFYEQYF.

The chain joins TRBV10-2 to TRBJ2-1; 12 bases are a match to TRBD2. Germline CDR1 and CDR2: WSHSY and SAAADI. Unmatched junction bases numbered 6, after V lost 9 bases and J lost 9 bases. The CDR3 loop spans 13 amino acids. CDR3: CASKLAGGTEQFF. CDR3 bases: TGCGCCAGTAAACTAGCGGGAGGCACTGAGCAGTTCTTC.

This sequence joins TRBV6-1 and TRBJ2-1; unclear D gene. V shed 2 bases and J shed 9 bases, with 11 bases lying between them. The germline V gene has CDR1 MNHNS and CDR2 SASEGT. This CDR3 region has 13 residues. The CDR3, as DNA: TGTGCCAGCAGTGAAACAATTTATCGTGAGCAGTTCTTC. It is translated as CASSETIYREQFF.

The chain uses TRBV6-1 and TRBJ1-5, with 8 positions matching TRBD1. Germline trimming cut 4 bases from V and 2 bases from J; bases unmatched to any gene: 7. CDR1 and CDR2 (germline): MNHNS, SASEGT. The CDR3 extends over 16 amino acids. The CDR3 coding sequence is TGTGCCAGCAGTGCAGGGGGCGGCGTAGGCAATCAGCCCCAGCATTTT. Translating it yields CASSAGGGVGNQPQHF.

The table lists this clone with a count of one. The J gene is TRBJ2-7, the V gene TRBV2, with D uncertain. V lost 7 bases to trimming and J lost 2 bases, with 9 bases between them. Germline CDR1 SNHLY, CDR2 FYNNEI. The CDR3 consists of 12 residues. This chain's CDR3 is CASTPQTYEQYF. The CDR3 DNA reads TGTGCCAGCACCCCACAAACCTACGAGCAGTACTTC.

V is TRBV7-9 and J is TRBJ2-1; 8 bases align to TRBD1. With 5 bases clipped from V and 7 bases from J, the junction kept 1 base outside the gene matches. CDR1 SEHNR and CDR2 FQNEAQ come from the germline V gene (reference sequence). The length of the CDR3 is 12 residues. CDR3 protein: CASSRQGNEQFF. DNA of the CDR3: TGTGCCAGCAGCCGACAGGGGAATGAGCAGTTCTTC.

The rearrangement uses TRBV6-1 and TRBJ2-1, with 8 bases matching TRBD2. CDR1 and CDR2 (germline): MNHNS, SASEGT. This CDR3 region has 15 residues. With 3 bases clipped from V and 7 bases from J, the junction kept 8 bases outside the gene matches. The CDR3 loop is CASSEARTSHNEQFF. The CDR3 DNA is TGTGCCAGCAGTGAGGCCCGGACTAGCCATAATGAGCAGTTCTTC.

The chain links TRBV11-3 to TRBJ2-4; D may be TRBD2 (5 bases). Trimming left V 1 base short and J 5 bases short, with 12 bases between. From germline, CDR1 is SGHNT and CDR2 YENEEA. CDR3 length: 15 residues. This CDR3 is CASSLGGEGENIQYF. CDR3 nucleotides: TGTGCCAGCAGCTTAGGCGGCGAGGGCGAAAACATTCAGTACTTC.

V and J are TRBV10-3 and TRBJ2-5, with TRBD2 matching over 8 bases. CDR1 and CDR2 from the germline V gene are ENHRY and SYGVKD. The V gene end was trimmed by 4 bases and the J gene end by 4 bases; junction bases not matched to a gene: 11. The CDR3 is 16 amino acids. The CDR3 region has the DNA TGTGCCATCAGTGGGACTGGGACTAGGGGGATAGAGACCCAGTACTTC. Protein product: CAISGTGTRGIETQYF.

The chain carries TRBV29-1 and TRBJ2-2, with D possibly TRBD1 on 5 matching bases. The germline gives CDR1 SQVTM, CDR2 ANQGSEA. Trimming took off 7 bases at V and 1 base at J, with 16 bases between the two ends. The CDR3 runs 15 residues. CDR3 amino acids: CSGSLGQGNTGELFF. Here the CDR3 DNA reads TGCAGCGGCTCACTTGGGCAGGGGAACACCGGGGAGCTGTTTTTT.

This chain connects TRBV15 to TRBJ2-7; possibly TRBD2 for D (6 bases). CDR3 length: 14 residues. Germline assignment: CDR1 LNHNV and CDR2 YYDKDF (reference sequence). The V end lost 5 bases, the J end lost 3 bases, and 14 bases lay between the germline ends. As DNA, the CDR3 is TGTGCCACCAGCGTAGGACGGGAGTTCTACGAGCAGTACTTC. Translating gives CATSVGREFYEQYF.

A remark on this clone: An end of the junction does not agree with germline; a read error may underlie this. This chain uses TRBV7-7 with TRBJ2-5, with D perhaps TRBD1 (6 bases). The germline CDR1 and CDR2 sequences are SSHAT and FNYEAQ (reference sequence). CDR3 length: 13 residues. CDR3 coding DNA: TGTGCTAGCAGGGAACAGGGCTGGGAGACCCAGTACTTC. Translated: CASREQGWETQYF. Full variable domain (outside the CDR3, taken from reference TRBV7-7 and TRBJ2-5): GAGVSQSPRYKVTKRGQDVTLRCDPISSHATLYWYQQALGQGPEFLTYFNYEAQPDKSGLPSDRFSAERPEGSISTLTIQRTEQRDSAMYRCASREQGWETQYFGPGTRLLVL.

This CDR3 is CASSSPHRGAGYTF. CDR3 nucleotide sequence: TGTGCCAGTAGTTCCCCCCACAGGGGGGCTGGCTACACCTTC. The rearrangement links TRBV19 to TRBJ1-2; 8 nucleotides match TRBD1. This CDR3 region has 14 residues. Trimming took 5 bases from V and 7 from J; bases not matched to a gene: 9. Germline V gene sequence: CDR1 LNHDA, CDR2 SQIVND (reference sequence).

V usage is TRBV29-1 and J usage is TRBJ2-7, with a tentative D call TRBD2 (5 bases). Germline-derived CDR1 and CDR2 are SQVTM and ANQGSEA. The V end lost 2 bases, the J end lost 2 bases, and 10 bases lay between the germline ends. CDR3 length: 13 residues. Here the CDR3 reads CSVESPGTYEQYF. CDR3 in DNA: TGCAGCGTTGAAAGCCCCGGGACCTACGAGCAGTACTTC.

The chain links TRBV5-1 to TRBJ2-5, with 7 bases aligning to TRBD2. This CDR3 region has 16 residues. Germline trimming cut 4 bases from V and 3 bases from J; bases unmatched to any gene: 12. Germline V CDR1 and CDR2: SGHRS, YFSETQ. CDR3 DNA: TGCGCCAGCAGCAGGGACCTCGGCGGGGGTAAAGAGACCCAGTACTTC. Translated, it gives CASSRDLGGGKETQYF.

Note on this clone: Other nucleotide sequences in the sample specify the same CDR3. CDR3 DNA sequence: TGTGCCAGCAGTTACTCGACCCTAGCGGGGTACAATGAGCAGTTCTTC. Encoded protein: CASSYSTLAGYNEQFF. The chain recombines TRBV6-5 with TRBJ2-1; 9 bases are a match to TRBD2. Losses at the gene ends were 0 bases for V and 4 bases for J; bases not matched to a gene: 4. This CDR3 comprises 16 residues. Germline-derived CDR1 and CDR2 are MNHEY and SVGAGI.

The rearrangement uses TRBV19 and TRBJ1-4; 7 bases line up with TRBD1. The V gene's germline CDR1 is LNHDA and CDR2 SQIVND (reference sequence). The CDR3 is 15 residues long. The J segment lost 3 bases and the V segment lost 3 bases, leaving 4 bases of the junction unmatched. CDR3 in amino acids: CASSIEGGPNEKLFF. The CDR3 coding sequence is TGTGCCAGTAGTATCGAAGGGGGCCCTAATGAAAAACTGTTTTTT.

This rearrangement joins TRBV7-9 to TRBJ2-3; 7 nucleotides line up with TRBD2. J lost 1 base, V lost 5 bases, and 15 bases had no gene match. Germline CDR1 reads SEHNR; CDR2 reads FQNEAQ (reference sequence). This CDR3 is 18 amino acids long. The CDR3 DNA follows: TGTGCCAGCAGCCCGCTCGGGGGGATGATACAACGCACAGATACGCAGTATTTT. Its translation is CASSPLGGMIQRTDTQYF.

The rearrangement joins TRBV5-6 to TRBJ1-1; TRBD1 might be the D (6 bases). The CDR3 loop spans 14 amino acids. CDR1 is SGHDT, CDR2 YYEEEE, per germline. V was trimmed by 2 bases and J by 5 bases, leaving 13 bases between them. The chain's CDR3 is CASSFSPGTTEAFF. The DNA for the CDR3 is TGTGCCAGCAGCTTCAGCCCCGGGACAACTGAAGCTTTCTTT.

The chain links TRBV6-5 to TRBJ1-5; tentative D call: TRBD1 (6 bases). Trimming left V 6 bases short and J 3 bases short, with 12 bases between. In germline, CDR1 is MNHEY, CDR2 SVGAGI. This CDR3 comprises 14 residues. The CDR3 DNA follows: TGTGCCAGCAGCTCGGGACACCTCAATCAGCCCCAGCATTTT. This sequence encodes CASSSGHLNQPQHF.

The chain recombines TRBV11-2 with TRBJ2-3, with D maybe TRBD2 (6 bases). The CDR3 consists of 15 residues. Germline V gene sequence: CDR1 SGHAT, CDR2 FQNNGV. V lost 2 bases, J lost 2 bases, and 11 bases lay in between. The CDR3 bases are TGTGCCAGCAGCTTAAGCGGGTCCTCCACAGATACGCAGTATTTT. Translation gives CASSLSGSSTDTQYF.

The chain has TRBV6-5 and TRBJ2-7; D is possibly TRBD2 (6 bases). The CDR3 has 12 residues. Germline V gene data show CDR1 as MNHEY and CDR2 as SVGAGI. Trimming left V 5 bases short and J 3 bases short, with 8 bases between. The CDR3 loop reads CASSNSGYEQYF. In DNA, the CDR3 is TGTGCCAGCAGTAATAGCGGCTACGAGCAGTACTTC.

This chain joins TRBV7-9 and TRBJ2-7; 7 nucleotides match TRBD1. The V segment lost 5 bases and the J segment 4 bases; nucleotides outside the gene matches: 2. Germline V gene lookup returns CDR1 SEHNR and CDR2 FQNEAQ (reference sequence). CDR3 size: 12 residues. The CDR3 DNA sequence: TGTGCCAGCAGCAAGACAGGGTACGAGCAGTACTTC. Its translation: CASSKTGYEQYF.

This clone was counted once. This rearrangement joins TRBV19 to TRBJ2-2, with a possible D match to TRBD2 (5 bases). The CDR3 totals 15 residues. V was pared by 3 bases and J by 4 bases, with 12 bases between. Germline V lookup: CDR1 LNHDA, CDR2 SQIVND (reference sequence). The CDR3 spells CASSILRVSTGELFF. The CDR3 DNA reads as TGTGCCAGTAGTATTTTGCGGGTGTCCACCGGGGAGCTGTTTTTT.

The genes are TRBV9 and TRBJ2-3, with TRBD1 identical over 9 bases. V lost 7 bases and J lost 4; bases outside the gene matches: 7. This CDR3 is 14 amino acids long. Per germline, CDR1 SGDLS and CDR2 YYNGEE. The DNA of the CDR3 is TGTGCCAGCGGAGGACAGGGGAACGCAGATACGCAGTATTTT. Protein: CASGGQGNADTQYF.

The chain uses TRBV5-5 and TRBJ1-4; no reliable D call. V lost 2 bases, J lost 13 bases, and 12 bases lay in between. The CDR3 loop spans 12 amino acids. Germline CDR1 reads SGHKS; CDR2 reads YYEKEE (reference sequence). Written as DNA, the CDR3 is TGTGCCAGCAGCTTTGGCGACGGAGGACTGTTTTTT. It yields the protein CASSFGDGGLFF.

J is TRBJ1-3 and V is TRBV5-1, with D maybe TRBD1 (6 bases). CDR1 and CDR2 from the germline V gene are SGHRS and YFSETQ. The V end lost 0 bases, the J end lost 4 bases, and 8 bases lay between the germline ends. This CDR3 is 14 amino acids long. The CDR3 nucleotides are TGCGCCAGCAGCTTGGCAGACAGGGGAAACACCATATATTTT. It codes for CASSLADRGNTIYF.